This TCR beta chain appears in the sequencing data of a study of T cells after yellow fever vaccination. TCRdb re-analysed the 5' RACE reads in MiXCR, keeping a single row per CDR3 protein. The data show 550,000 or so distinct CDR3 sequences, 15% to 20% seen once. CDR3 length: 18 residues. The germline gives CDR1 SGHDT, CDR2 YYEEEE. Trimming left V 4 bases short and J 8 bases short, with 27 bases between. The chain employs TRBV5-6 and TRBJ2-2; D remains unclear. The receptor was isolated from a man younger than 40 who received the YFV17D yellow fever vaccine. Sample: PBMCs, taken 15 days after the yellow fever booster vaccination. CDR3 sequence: CASSRLPAIRRAGGELFF. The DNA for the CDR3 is TGTGCCAGCAGCAGGTTGCCAGCGATACGAAGGGCCGGAGGGGAGCTGTTTTTT.